These 26 T cell receptor beta chains originate from one sample sequenced in a study of cytotoxic CD8 clonotypes in ibrutinib-treated CLL. TCRdb's table, derived via immunoSEQ multiplex PCR, lists solely in-frame clones and lacks some. The sample has fewer than 400,000 clones, 67% seen once; the top ten hold around 6.3%. The sequencing here drew on PBMCs, taken after 36 months of ibrutinib treatment. The receptors stem from a human donor with chronic lymphocytic leukemia.

The V gene is TRBV4-3, the J gene TRBJ2-2; D remains unclear. Germline values: CDR1 LGHNA, CDR2 YSLEER. Between the trimmed V and J ends, which lost 0 bases and 4 bases, there was a span of 12 bases. The CDR3 totals 16 residues. CDR3 DNA: TGCGCCAGCAGCCAAGAGGGGTCCTTCGTCACCGGGGAGCTGTTTTTT. Protein product: CASSQEGSFVTGELFF.

The chain recombines TRBV6-5 with TRBJ2-2; TRBD1 agrees at 8 bases. The trim removed 2 bases at V and 6 bases at J, leaving 2 bases unmatched. The CDR3 contains 14 residues. CDR1 is MNHEY and CDR2 is SVGAGI in the germline V gene. The CDR3 bases are TGTGCCAGCAGTTACCGACAGGGGTCCGGGGAGCTGTTTTTT. Its protein is CASSYRQGSGELFF.

This sequence joins TRBV11-2 and TRBJ2-2; D is possibly TRBD2 (6 bases). Germline V gene sequence: CDR1 SGHAT, CDR2 FQNNGV. V was cut by 5 bases and J by 1 base, with 11 bases left in between. This CDR3 is built from 15 residues. DNA for the CDR3: TGTGCCAGCAGCGCGGGACTCTTGAACACCGGGGAGCTGTTTTTT. It yields the protein CASSAGLLNTGELFF. The full variable domain, its missing parts supplied by reference TRBV11-2 and TRBJ2-2, is EAGVAQSPRYKIIEKRQSVAFWCNPISGHATLYWYQQILGQGPKLLIQFQNNGVVDDSQLPKDRFSAERLKGVDSTLKIQPAKLEDSAVYLCASSAGLLNTGELFFGEGSRLTVL.

The chain employs TRBV15 and TRBJ1-1, with a tentative D call TRBD1 (5 bases). This CDR3 is 14 amino acids long. V lost 8 bases to trimming and J lost 5 bases, with 18 bases between them. Germline-derived CDR1 and CDR2 are LNHNV and YYDKDF (reference sequence). DNA of the CDR3: TGTGCCACCCAAGGACCTCCTGGGGGGACTGAAGCTTTCTTT. This codes for CATQGPPGGTEAFF.

The chain employs TRBV11-2 and TRBJ1-3; D is perhaps TRBD1 (5 bases). Germline CDR1 reads SGHAT; CDR2 reads FQNNGV. V shed 4 bases and J shed 0 bases, with 13 bases lying between them. The CDR3 length is 16 residues. CDR3 region: CASSSPGLPSGNTIYF. The CDR3 DNA reads as TGTGCCAGCAGCTCACCGGGACTCCCCTCTGGAAACACCATATATTTT.

V is TRBV27 and J is TRBJ2-3, with a tentative D call TRBD2 (6 bases). Trimming pared 6 bases from V and 1 base from J, leaving 23 bases between. Germline V gene data show CDR1 as MNHEY and CDR2 as SMNVEV (reference sequence). The CDR3 contains 18 residues. The CDR3 region has the DNA TGTGCCAGCAGAATGACCGGGAGTCTTTTAAGCGGCACAGATACGCAGTATTTT. Translation: CASRMTGSLLSGTDTQYF.

V usage is TRBV6-5 and J usage is TRBJ2-1; the match to TRBD2 covers 8 bases. This CDR3 has 12 amino acids. V lost 6 bases and J lost 7; bases outside the gene matches: 2. Per the germline V gene, CDR1 is MNHEY and CDR2 is SVGAGI. The CDR3 protein is CASSGTRNEQFF. Written as DNA, the CDR3 is TGTGCCAGCAGCGGGACTAGGAATGAGCAGTTCTTC.

This chain uses TRBV27 with TRBJ2-7; D might be TRBD1 (6 bases). The V and J ends lost 2 bases and 3 bases respectively, with 8 bases between them. The CDR3 is 13 amino acids. Per germline, CDR1 MNHEY and CDR2 SMNVEV (reference sequence). This chain's CDR3 is CASSLAGDYEQYF. The CDR3 region has the DNA TGTGCCAGCAGTTTAGCAGGGGACTACGAGCAGTACTTC.

V usage is TRBV23-1 and J usage is TRBJ2-1; 9 positions agree with TRBD1. TRBV23-1 is placed among ORFs of uncertain function. The CDR3 runs 15 residues. Trimming removed 1 base from V and 6 bases from J; junction bases left unmatched: 4. CDR3 nucleotide sequence: TGCGCCAGCAGTCAATGGGACAGGGACCCCAATGAGCAGTTCTTC. Its protein product is CASSQWDRDPNEQFF.

Remarks on this clone: This may be a read error, as it is one base from a much larger clone. The chain is built from TRBV5-4 and TRBJ2-7; 7 nucleotides align to TRBD1. In germline, CDR1 is SGHNT, CDR2 YYREEE (reference sequence). With V trimmed by 5 bases and J by 0 bases, 2 bases remained unmatched. This CDR3 has 13 amino acids. DNA for the CDR3: TGTGCCAGCAGACGGGACAGCTCCTACGAGCAGTACTTC. This codes for CASRRDSSYEQYF.

This clone was observed a few times. This chain connects TRBV27 to TRBJ2-7, with 10 nucleotides matching TRBD2. V shed 3 bases and J 2 bases; nucleotides not matched to a gene: 4. The germline gives CDR1 MNHEY, CDR2 SMNVEV (reference sequence). The CDR3 is made up of 15 amino acids. CDR3 bases: TGTGCCAGCAGTTTGGCACTAGCGGGGACCTACGAGCAGTACTTC. Amino acids: CASSLALAGTYEQYF.

The chain employs TRBV27 and TRBJ2-1; no clear D gene. The V and J ends lost 3 bases and 5 bases respectively, with 8 bases between them. The CDR3 contains 13 residues. Germline V gene data show CDR1 as MNHEY and CDR2 as SMNVEV (reference sequence). CDR3 DNA: TGTGCCAGCAGTTTCCGACCTGACAATGAGCAGTTCTTC. Protein: CASSFRPDNEQFF.

The chain is built from TRBV25-1 and TRBJ2-2; D may be TRBD1 (5 bases). The CDR3 extends over 15 amino acids. Between the trimmed V and J ends, which lost 2 bases and 6 bases, there was a span of 13 bases. The germline V gene has CDR1 MGHDK and CDR2 SYGVNS. The CDR3 protein is CASSEGHYTPGELFF. CDR3 DNA: TGTGCCAGCAGTGAAGGACATTATACGCCCGGGGAGCTGTTTTTT.

V gene TRBV9 combines with J gene TRBJ2-2; TRBD2 might be the D (6 bases). The V gene's germline CDR1 is SGDLS and CDR2 YYNGEE. This CDR3 spans 15 amino acids. V was shortened by 0 bases and J by 5 bases, with 11 bases between the two germline ends. As DNA, the CDR3 is TGTGCCAGCAGCGTAGAGGGTCGGGGGACCGGGGAGCTGTTTTTT. Amino acids: CASSVEGRGTGELFF.

V is TRBV29-1 and J is TRBJ2-7, with 8 bases lining up with TRBD2. CDR3 size: 14 residues. With 5 bases clipped from V and 2 bases from J, the junction kept 8 bases outside the gene matches. CDR1 SQVTM and CDR2 ANQGSEA come from the germline V gene. The CDR3: CSVLSGGGPYEQYF. The CDR3 bases are TGCAGCGTTTTAAGCGGGGGAGGGCCCTACGAGCAGTACTTC.

The V gene is TRBV6-5, the J gene TRBJ1-1; D might be TRBD1 (6 bases). CDR3 size: 15 residues. Deletions cut 0 bases from V and 2 bases from J, with 10 bases between. Germline V gives CDR1 MNHEY, CDR2 SVGAGI. CDR3 loop: CASSYSDRANTEAFF. CDR3 DNA: TGTGCCAGCAGTTACTCGGACAGAGCCAACACTGAAGCTTTCTTT.

This clone has only one observation. V is TRBV7-8 and J is TRBJ2-1; 8 bases line up with TRBD2. V was pared by 8 bases and J by 6 bases, with 12 bases of the junction left unmatched. There are 15 residues in the CDR3. The germline CDR1 and CDR2 sequences are SGHVS and FQNEAQ. The CDR3 nucleotides read TGTGCCAGCGCTACCTTTCGGACTAGCAGCAATGAGCAGTTCTTC. This translates into CASATFRTSSNEQFF.

The chain has TRBV11-3 and TRBJ1-4; TRBD1 matches 7 bases. CDR1 is SGHNT and CDR2 is YENEEA in the germline V gene. This CDR3 spans 15 amino acids. With 5 bases clipped from V and 7 bases from J, the junction kept 10 bases outside the gene matches. The DNA of the CDR3 is TGTGCCAGCAGCACACCCGACAGGGTGTGTGAAAAACTGTTTTTT. The encoded protein is CASSTPDRVCEKLFF. Full variable domain (outside the CDR3, taken from reference TRBV11-3 and TRBJ1-4): EAGVVQSPRYKIIEKKQPVAFWCNPISGHNTLYWYLQNLGQGPELLIRYENEEAVDDSQLPKDRFSAERLKGVDSTLKIQPAELGDSAVYLCASSTPDRVCEKLFFGSGTQLSVL.

The chain recombines TRBV29-1 with TRBJ2-3; D is perhaps TRBD2 (6 bases). Germline V lookup: CDR1 SQVTM, CDR2 ANQGSEA. V was pared by 7 bases and J by 0 bases, with 14 bases between. This CDR3 spans 14 amino acids. The CDR3 spells CSGSGRGSTDTQYF. For the CDR3, the DNA is TGCAGCGGGAGCGGGCGGGGAAGCACAGATACGCAGTATTTT.

The chain has TRBV29-1 and TRBJ2-1; D is possibly TRBD2 (5 bases). V shed 4 bases and J shed 0 bases, with 10 bases lying between them. The CDR3 contains 14 residues. Per germline, CDR1 SQVTM and CDR2 ANQGSEA. CDR3 bases: TGCAGCGTTGCCGGGATCAGCTCCTACAATGAGCAGTTCTTC. Translating gives CSVAGISSYNEQFF.

The rearrangement joins TRBV27 to TRBJ2-1; TRBD2 is a possible D gene (6 bases). Germline V CDR1 and CDR2: MNHEY, SMNVEV (reference sequence). The CDR3 is 14 residues long. Trimming left V 8 bases short and J 10 bases short, with 21 bases between. CDR3 in DNA: TGTGCCAGCGGACCGCGGGGTCTCCTCAGGGAGCAGTTCTTC. Its translation is CASGPRGLLREQFF.

The gene calls are TRBV5-1 and TRBJ2-1, with a possible D match to TRBD1 (5 bases). V was clipped by 3 bases and J by 3 bases, with 13 bases between them. CDR1 is SGHRS, CDR2 YFSETQ, per germline. The CDR3 runs 15 residues. The CDR3 DNA is TGCGCCAGCAGCTCCAGACAGCCACTCTACAATGAGCAGTTCTTC. It is translated as CASSSRQPLYNEQFF.

The chain uses TRBV10-3 and TRBJ2-7, with no clear D. The CDR3 extends over 13 amino acids. Trimming left V 0 bases short and J 2 bases short, with 5 bases between. Germline V CDR1 and CDR2: ENHRY, SYGVKD. CDR3 nucleotide sequence: TGTGCCATCAGTGAGTCTGCTACCTACGAGCAGTACTTC. Protein sequence: CAISESATYEQYF.

This chain connects TRBV5-1 to TRBJ2-1, with TRBD2 matching over 12 bases. Per germline, CDR1 SGHRS and CDR2 YFSETQ. The V segment lost 3 bases and the J segment 9 bases; nucleotides outside the gene matches: 10. This CDR3 is 16 amino acids long. In DNA form, the CDR3 reads TGCGCCAGCAGCTCCCGGACTAGCGGGGAGGGGAGTGAGCAGTTCTTC. This encodes CASSSRTSGEGSEQFF.

In this sample, this clone turned up a few times. J is TRBJ2-7 and V is TRBV5-1, with D possibly TRBD1 on 5 matching bases. Germline-derived CDR1 and CDR2 are SGHRS and YFSETQ. The CDR3 totals 12 residues. V lost 5 bases to trimming and J lost 5 bases, with 11 bases between them. The CDR3 nucleotides are TGCGCCAGCAGTAGCCAGGGCCACGAGCAGTACTTC. Amino acids: CASSSQGHEQYF.

V gene TRBV27 combines with J gene TRBJ2-7; D is perhaps TRBD1 (6 bases). V lost 5 bases, J lost 3 bases, and 8 bases lay in between. Germline CDR1 and CDR2: MNHEY and SMNVEV (reference sequence). The CDR3 sequence is 12 residues long. CDR3 in amino acids: CASSARGYEQYF. DNA for the CDR3: TGTGCCAGCAGTGCCAGGGGCTACGAGCAGTACTTC.